Listed here is a single T cell receptor beta chain. The CDR3 contains 15 residues. V dropped 1 base and J dropped 3; count of bases not matched to a gene: 3. CDR1 is SEHNR and CDR2 is FQNEAQ in the germline V gene (reference sequence). This sample was taken from a study of blood T cell repertoires in COVID-19. Study-level information: The study drew acute and convalescent COVID-19 samples from the United States, Italy and Spain. Sample material is recorded as cDNA or gDNA derived from T cells, B-cell-depleted T cells, or PBMCs.

Original handling: Estimates of nucleated cell counts were drawn from the amplification of reference gene primers. Using immunoSEQ multiplex PCR, the repertoire was profiled, and TCRdb retains in-frame clones only, with some absent. D and trimming were read from the DNA, whereas the V and J calls and clone size are those reported in that table. Of fewer than 250,000 clones in the sample, more than 80% were seen once. This sequence was found in a human donor in a cohort sampled during active COVID-19. The V call is TRBV7-9, the J call TRBJ1-3; 7 bases map to TRBD1. The specimen was peripheral blood. CDR3 sequence (DNA): TGTGCCAGCAGCTTAGAGACAGGGAGTGGAAACACCATATATTTT. This codes for CASSLETGSGNTIYF.